These T cell receptor beta chains were read from a single sample in a study of CXCR3-negative and CXCR3-positive naive CD8 T cells. With the 5' RACE reads reprocessed, TCRdb shows one record per CDR3 protein and no DNA. The table lists 65,000 to 75,000 distinct CDR3 sequences. Sequenced input: naive CXCR3- CD8+ T cells from blood. The receptor source for this set is a human donor in good health. Some clones in this sample may be carry-over from other donors' samples. Both conserved end residues are part of each CDR3.

V gene	J gene	CDR3 protein
TRBV21-1	TRBJ1-1	CASSTTDNHESTEAFF
TRBV15	TRBJ2-7	CATSRDREAQSSYEQYF
TRBV29-1	TRBJ2-7	CSVGQGDYEQYF
TRBV18	TRBJ2-3	CASSPRRGEDTQYF
TRBV29-1	TRBJ2-5	CSVNGAGGPGETQYF
TRBV9	TRBJ2-7	CASSVDPSETYEQYF
TRBV20-1	TRBJ2-2	CSAVDSLWTGELFF
TRBV29-1	TRBJ2-7	CSVEGGVGYEQYF
TRBV29-1	TRBJ2-3	CSVVPRDRSTDTQYF
TRBV20-1	TRBJ2-3	CSAPDSGTSGGRTDTQYF
TRBV5-4	TRBJ2-7	CASSLVAGGYEQYF